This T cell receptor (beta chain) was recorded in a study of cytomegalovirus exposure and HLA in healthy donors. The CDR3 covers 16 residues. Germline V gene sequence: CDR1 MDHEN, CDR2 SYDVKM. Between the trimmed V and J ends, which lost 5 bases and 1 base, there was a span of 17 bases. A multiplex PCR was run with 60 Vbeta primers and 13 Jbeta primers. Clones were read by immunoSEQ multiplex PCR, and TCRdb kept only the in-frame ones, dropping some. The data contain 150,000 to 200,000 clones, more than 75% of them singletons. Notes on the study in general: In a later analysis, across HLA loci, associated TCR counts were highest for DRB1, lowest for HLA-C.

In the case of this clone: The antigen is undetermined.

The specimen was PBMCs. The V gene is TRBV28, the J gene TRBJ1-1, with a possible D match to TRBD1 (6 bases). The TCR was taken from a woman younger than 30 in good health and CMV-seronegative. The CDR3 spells CASSLTGQTQNTEAFF. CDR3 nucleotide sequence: TGTGCCAGCAGTCTGACAGGACAGACTCAGAACACTGAAGCTTTCTTT.